This section outlines one TCR beta chain sequence together with its context. V shed 1 base, J shed 2 bases, and the junction held 3 bases outside the gene matches. The CDR3 has 16 amino acids. CDR1 and CDR2 (germline): SGHDN, FVKESK. Some clones are missing from TCRdb's copy, which holds only in-frame ones; the method was immunoSEQ multiplex PCR. This sample has 55,000 to 90,000 clones, with approximately 77% found just once. The record originates from a study of blood T cell repertoires in COVID-19. About the research overall: PBMCs, B-cell-depleted T cells, or T cells provided the cDNA or gDNA that made up the material.

Sequencing input: peripheral blood. V usage is TRBV14 and J usage is TRBJ2-5, with 11 bases identical to TRBD2. The TCR was taken from a woman in her 70s with acute or convalescent COVID-19. The CDR3 region has the DNA TGTGCCAGCAGCCAAGTAATAGCGGGGGGGCAAGAGACCCAGTACTTC. Translation gives CASSQVIAGGQETQYF.